This entry lists 30 T cell receptor beta chains sequenced from one sample in a study of T cells in Graves' hyperthyroidism and ophthalmopathy. Amplified regions were TCR beta CDR3 sequences from RNA transcripts. HTBI primers were the set used in a first-round RT-PCR of the TCR CDR3. TCRdb processed the multiplex PCR reads anew with MiXCR; each CDR3 protein has one entry. Of 600,000 to 650,000 distinct CDR3 sequences in the sample, about 16% were seen once. Sequencing was performed on blood. The source of these receptors is a woman in her twenties or thirties with Graves' hyperthyroidism.

This chain connects TRBV6-9 to TRBJ1-2; the match to TRBD1 covers 10 bases. The germline gives CDR1 MNHGY, CDR2 SVAAGI. Germline trimming cut 4 bases from V and 8 bases from J; bases unmatched to any gene: 10. This CDR3 contains 15 residues. The CDR3 loop is CASSSLTGGLEGYTF. The CDR3 DNA reads as TGTGCCAGCAGTTCTCTGACAGGGGGCCTTGAGGGCTACACCTTC.

The chain joins TRBV20-1 to TRBJ2-2, with 13 bases identical to TRBD2. V lost 7 bases to trimming and J lost 7 bases; unmatched junction nucleotides: 12. Per germline, CDR1 DFQATT and CDR2 SNEGSKA (reference sequence). The CDR3 has 16 amino acids. This chain's CDR3 is CSVGRGLAGEDGELFF. CDR3 DNA: TGCAGTGTAGGCAGAGGACTAGCGGGAGAGGACGGGGAGCTGTTTTTT.

This clonotype was found many times. The rearrangement joins TRBV5-1 to TRBJ2-7; perhaps TRBD1 as D (5 bases). CDR1 and CDR2 from the germline V gene are SGHRS and YFSETQ. The V end was cut by 0 bases, the J end by 2 bases, with 12 bases between. The CDR3 has 15 amino acids. As DNA, the CDR3 is TGCGCCAGCAGCTTGGTGGAAGACAGCCCCTACGAGCAGTACTTC. This sequence encodes CASSLVEDSPYEQYF.

V usage is TRBV30 and J usage is TRBJ2-1; D uncertain. CDR3 length equals 11 residues. Germline V lookup: CDR1 GTSNPN, CDR2 SVGIG (reference sequence). With 2 bases removed from V and 9 bases from J, the gap between germline ends came to 8 bases. The CDR3 nucleotides are TGTGCCTGGAGTAACGGCGGTGAGCAGTTCTTC. Its protein is CAWSNGGEQFF.

This clonotype was picked up a small number of times. This CDR3 is CAISESMGNTIYF. The CDR3 coding sequence is TGTGCCATCAGTGAGTCGATGGGAAACACCATATATTTT. The V call is TRBV10-3, the J call TRBJ1-3; no firm D call. V was clipped by 0 bases and J by 4 bases, with 4 bases between them. This CDR3 region has 13 residues. CDR1 is ENHRY, CDR2 SYGVKD, per germline.

The J gene is TRBJ2-7, the V gene TRBV7-8, with 14 bases fitting TRBD2. CDR3 size: 20 residues. The germline V gene has CDR1 SGHVS and CDR2 FQNEAQ. Unmatched junction bases numbered 13, after V lost 2 bases and J lost 1 base. In DNA, the CDR3 is TGTGCCAGCAGCTTATCCCGCGGCCGGGGACTAGCGGGAGTGTCCTACGAGCAGTACTTC. Translating gives CASSLSRGRGLAGVSYEQYF.

This clonotype was recorded at least ten times. The rearrangement uses TRBV6-5 and TRBJ2-3; 11 nucleotides line up with TRBD2. The CDR3 consists of 19 residues. Germline values: CDR1 MNHEY, CDR2 SVGAGI. Trimming removed 2 bases from V and 0 bases from J; junction bases left unmatched: 10. This CDR3 reads CASSYILTSGTTSTDTQYF. The CDR3 bases are TGTGCCAGCAGTTACATTCTGACTAGCGGGACCACTAGCACAGATACGCAGTATTTT.

This clonotype occurred many times. V and J are TRBV7-9 and TRBJ2-5; TRBD1 matches 9 bases. There are 15 residues in the CDR3. The trim removed 5 bases at V and 5 bases at J, leaving 9 bases unmatched. Germline CDR1 SEHNR, CDR2 FQNEAQ (reference sequence). Here the CDR3 reads CASSPTGTGSETQYF. In nucleotides, the CDR3 is TGTGCCAGCAGCCCCACCGGGACAGGGTCGGAGACCCAGTACTTC.

This clonotype was counted ten times or more. The V gene is TRBV20-1, the J gene TRBJ2-3, with TRBD2 identical over 12 bases. This CDR3 comprises 15 residues. V gave up 5 bases and J gave up 0 bases; unmatched junction bases: 3. The germline V gene has CDR1 DFQATT and CDR2 SNEGSKA (reference sequence). CDR3 in DNA: TGCAGTGCTTTGGGGACTAGCGGGAGCACAGATACGCAGTATTTT. Protein: CSALGTSGSTDTQYF.

A word on this clonotype: A much larger clone lies a single base off, so this may be a read error. The chain recombines TRBV11-3 with TRBJ2-3; D is uncertain. CDR3 length: 13 residues. V lost 5 bases and J 8 bases, leaving 14 bases between the germline ends. Germline-derived CDR1 and CDR2 are SGHNT and YENEEA. The CDR3, as DNA: TGTGCCAGCAGCCCACGATCCTCCGGTACGCAGTATTTT. The encoded protein is CASSPRSSGTQYF.

Many counts were recorded for this clonotype. The rearrangement uses TRBV2 and TRBJ2-1; 8 nucleotides align to TRBD2. Germline V gene data show CDR1 as SNHLY and CDR2 as FYNNEI. V shed 8 bases and J 0 bases; nucleotides not matched to a gene: 6. The CDR3 loop spans 15 amino acids. This CDR3 reads CASGSGGSSYNEQFF. The CDR3 DNA sequence: TGTGCCAGCGGTTCGGGAGGGAGCTCCTACAATGAGCAGTTCTTC.

The chain recombines TRBV6-2 or TRBV6-3 with TRBJ2-1; TRBD2 agrees at 11 bases. Germline-derived CDR1 and CDR2 are MNHEY and SVGEGT. The CDR3 runs 16 residues. The V and J ends lost 5 bases and 5 bases, in that order; junction bases with no gene match: 8. As DNA, the CDR3 is TGTGCCAGCAGTACCACGACTAGCGGGAAGCACAATGAGCAGTTCTTC. This translates into CASSTTTSGKHNEQFF.

This clonotype came up a few times. The chain links TRBV7-2 to TRBJ2-1; D not certain. Trimming left V 2 bases short and J 0 bases short, with 11 bases between. The CDR3 loop spans 16 amino acids. The germline V gene encodes CDR1 SGHTA and CDR2 FQGNSA. The DNA for the CDR3 is TGTGCCAGCAGCTTATCCGACCAGTTCTCCTACAATGAGCAGTTCTTC. Protein product: CASSLSDQFSYNEQFF.

Concerning this clonotype: Since a much larger clone is just one base distant, this may be a read error. The chain carries TRBV2 and TRBJ1-1; D ambiguous. Germline V lookup: CDR1 SNHLY, CDR2 FYNNEI. Trimming shortened V by 8 bases and J by 1 base, and 20 bases separated the two germline ends. The CDR3 consists of 16 residues. In nucleotides, the CDR3 is TGTGCCAGCCGTAGAACCCCGGGAACCACGAACACTGAAGCTTTCTTT. Protein sequence: CASRRTPGTTNTEAFF.

This clonotype has more than one count but fewer than ten. V usage is TRBV20-1 and J usage is TRBJ1-6; D might be TRBD1 (5 bases). CDR1 and CDR2 from the germline V gene are DFQATT and SNEGSKA (reference sequence). The CDR3 is 17 residues long. The germline V and J ends were trimmed by 2 bases and 3 bases, with 17 bases remaining between them. The CDR3 bases are TGCAGTGCTAGATCCCCCGAAACAGGCCACTATAATTCACCCCTCCACTTT. Protein product: CSARSPETGHYNSPLHF.

This chain links TRBV6-1 with TRBJ2-2, with 8 bases lining up with TRBD2. Unmatched junction bases numbered 9, after V lost 10 bases and J lost 5 bases. Germline CDR1 MNHNS, CDR2 SASEGT. This CDR3 spans 14 amino acids. The CDR3 protein is CATGGAGETGELFF. CDR3 DNA sequence: TGTGCCACCGGAGGAGCGGGAGAAACCGGGGAGCTGTTTTTT.

This clonotype was seen at least ten times. The chain uses TRBV6-2 or TRBV6-3 and TRBJ2-5; D possibly corresponds to TRBD2 (6 bases). Germline V lookup: CDR1 MNHEY, CDR2 SVGEGT. The CDR3 totals 14 residues. Deletions cut 11 bases from V and 7 bases from J, with 23 bases between. CDR3 nucleotide sequence: TGTGCCGGAGGGACGGCTGGCGCCCGGGGGACCCAGTACTTC. It encodes CAGGTAGARGTQYF.

This clonotype has just a few counts. The chain combines TRBV7-2 with TRBJ2-7, with 9 bases that match TRBD2. The germline gives CDR1 SGHTA, CDR2 FQGNSA. There are 15 residues in the CDR3. V lost 1 base and J lost 4; bases outside the gene matches: 5. The CDR3 region has the DNA TGTGCCAGCAGCTTAGGTTTCCTAGCGGGATACGAGCAGTACTTC. The encoded protein is CASSLGFLAGYEQYF.

The V call is TRBV6-5, the J call TRBJ2-3; TRBD2 agrees at 13 bases. CDR1 and CDR2 from the germline V gene are MNHEY and SVGAGI. Trimming cost V 2 bases and J 5 bases; bases outside gene matches: 10. The CDR3 has 18 residues. The CDR3 sequence: CASSYALPGLAGRDTQYF. CDR3 bases: TGTGCCAGCAGTTACGCCTTACCGGGACTAGCGGGACGAGATACGCAGTATTTT.

This clonotype was seen repeatedly, ten times or more. CDR3 residues: CASRRTAGDRTDTQYF. The CDR3 DNA sequence: TGTGCCAGCAGGAGGACAGCGGGAGATCGCACAGATACGCAGTATTTT. This sequence joins TRBV6-2 or TRBV6-3 and TRBJ2-3; 8 bases match TRBD2. V gave up 6 bases and J gave up 1 base; unmatched junction bases: 9. Germline V CDR1 and CDR2: MNHEY, SVGEGT. The CDR3 sequence is 16 residues long.

This clonotype was observed a single time. A much larger clone lies one base from this, so it may be a read error. The rearrangement uses TRBV20-1 and TRBJ2-1; a weak D match, TRBD1 (7 bases). Germline values: CDR1 DFQATT, CDR2 SNEGSKA (reference sequence). This CDR3 is 13 amino acids long. CDR3: CGARDREENEQFF. In nucleotides, the CDR3 is TGCGGTGCTAGAGACAGGGAGGAGAATGAGCAGTTCTTC.

This clonotype came up many times. The rearrangement links TRBV6-2 or TRBV6-3 to TRBJ2-7; maybe TRBD2 (5 bases). Looked up from germline, CDR1 is MNHEY and CDR2 is SVGEGT. The CDR3 has 16 residues. V was shortened by 4 bases and J by 4 bases, with 20 bases between the two germline ends. The CDR3 region has the DNA TGTGCCAGCAGTTCGTCATCCGGGATTGCTAGATACGAGCAGTACTTC. The encoded protein is CASSSSSGIARYEQYF.

The chain combines TRBV19 with TRBJ2-4; no definite D call. Per germline, CDR1 LNHDA and CDR2 SQIVND (reference sequence). This CDR3 is built from 17 residues. Between the trimmed V and J ends, which lost 4 bases and 0 bases, there was a span of 16 bases. The CDR3: CASSTTRYQLAKNIQYF. CDR3 nucleotide sequence: TGTGCCAGTAGTACGACCCGATACCAACTAGCCAAAAACATTCAGTACTTC.

This clonotype appeared a few times. The genes are TRBV7-2 and TRBJ2-3, with D possibly being TRBD1 or TRBD2 (5 bases each). Germline-derived CDR1 and CDR2 are SGHTA and FQGNSA. V lost 0 bases and J lost 6, with 19 bases in between. CDR3 length equals 17 residues. In nucleotides, the CDR3 is TGTGCCAGCAGCTTAGCGGAGCGCGGGTTGGGGGTTGATACGCAGTATTTT. Translated, it gives CASSLAERGLGVDTQYF.

This clonotype has at least ten counts. CDR3 coding DNA: TGTGCCAGCAGTGAACTAGCGGGAGTGCCTTATACGCAGTATTTT. Translating gives CASSELAGVPYTQYF. The gene calls are TRBV6-1 and TRBJ2-3; 10 bases line up with TRBD2. V was pared by 2 bases and J by 7 bases, with 6 bases of the junction left unmatched. The germline V gene encodes CDR1 MNHNS and CDR2 SASEGT. The CDR3 is 15 residues long.

On this clonotype: One base away lies a much larger clone, so this may be a sequencing read error. This rearrangement joins TRBV20-1 to TRBJ2-7, with TRBD2 matching over 7 bases. From germline, CDR1 is DFQATT and CDR2 SNEGSKA (reference sequence). The CDR3 is 14 residues long. The trim removed 6 bases at V and 4 bases at J, leaving 12 bases unmatched. The CDR3 sequence: CSAPTASGWYEQYF. As DNA, the CDR3 is TGCAGTGCCCCGACGGCTAGCGGTTGGTACGAGCAGTACTTC.

This chain links TRBV20-1 with TRBJ2-7; a possible D gene is TRBD2 (6 bases). Germline loops: CDR1 DFQATT, CDR2 SNEGSKA (reference sequence). The length of the CDR3 is 13 residues. CDR3 loop: CSQWTGDSYEQYF. CDR3 DNA sequence: TGCAGCCAGTGGACGGGAGACTCCTACGAGCAGTACTTC.

This chain connects TRBV3-2 to TRBJ2-7; the table calls TRBD1, which could not be checked here. TRBV3-2 is an annotated pseudogene. This CDR3 is 16 amino acids long. The DNA for the CDR3 is TGTGCCAGCAGCCAAGATTTCGAGGGACAGTCCTACGAGCAGTACTTC. It translates to CASSQDFEGQSYEQYF.

This clonotype was seen a handful of times. This rearrangement joins TRBV5-1 to TRBJ2-5; 7 nucleotides match TRBD1. V was clipped by 4 bases and J by 0 bases; unmatched bases: 9. The CDR3 loop spans 16 amino acids. The germline V gene encodes CDR1 SGHRS and CDR2 YFSETQ. The CDR3 DNA reads as TGCGCCAGCAGCCCGGGACAGCTCATTAACCAAGAGACCCAGTACTTC. Residues: CASSPGQLINQETQYF.

This clonotype was counted many times. The genes are TRBV28 and TRBJ1-6, with D unresolved. The germline gives CDR1 MDHEN, CDR2 SYDVKM. This CDR3 is built from 14 residues. Between the trimmed V and J ends, which lost 7 bases and 10 bases, there was a span of 17 bases. The CDR3 DNA reads as TGTGCCAGCATTGTTCGGAGAGGGATCTCACCCCTCCACTTT. Its protein product is CASIVRRGISPLHF.